This T cell receptor beta chain is drawn from a study of cytomegalovirus exposure and HLA in healthy donors. General study points: The authors confirmed in vitro that a few CMV-associated chains were specific for CMV antigens.

This clone was seen only a few times. What it binds is unknown. V was clipped by 1 base and J by 3 bases, with 16 bases between them. Germline V gene lookup returns CDR1 MGHDK and CDR2 SYGVNS. This CDR3 has 16 amino acids. PCR amplification relied on 60 Vbeta primers (plus 13 Jbeta primers). Libraries were prepared by immunoSEQ multiplex PCR; TCRdb keeps only in-frame clonotypes and omits some of them. The table shows some 98,000 clones, with around 86% occurring only once. This sequence originates from a female donor in good health and CMV-seropositive. The sample consisted of PBMCs. This chain links TRBV25-1 with TRBJ2-7, with TRBD2 as a possible D gene (5 bases). In DNA form, the CDR3 reads TGTGCCAGCAGTGAATCCGGTAAGGGAGAAAGCTACGAGCAGTACTTC. Translation gives CASSESGKGESYEQYF.